This is a list of T cell receptor beta chains from one sample in a study of neurological immune-mediated disorders. TCRdb reprocessed the 5' RACE reads with MiXCR, giving one entry per CDR3 protein. The sample has about 50,000 distinct CDR3 sequences, about a tenth seen once. The sample comprised PBMCs. Source of these receptors: a man in his sixties or seventies with HTLV-1-associated myelopathy (HAM/TSP). Both conserved end residues are part of each CDR3. The D gene is left open where the match is weak. A row's size may be missing; if present it is once, few, many or a size class.

abundance,d_gene,j_gene,v_gene,CDR3aa,CDR3nt
-,TRBD1,TRBJ1-1,TRBV5-6,CASSGTAWGTEAFF,TGTGCCAGCAGTGGGACAGCCTGGGGGACTGAAGCTTTCTTT
many,-,TRBJ1-3,TRBV28,CASSSPGPNSGNTIYF,TGTGCCAGCAGCTCCCCCGGGCCCAACTCTGGAAACACCATATATTTT
-,TRBD1,TRBJ1-4,TRBV12-3/TRBV12-4,CASRLQGGSEKLFF,TGTGCCAGCAGGTTACAGGGGGGCAGTGAAAAACTGTTTTTT
-,TRBD2,TRBJ2-2,TRBV19,CASSRTSGRAFGELFF,TGTGCCAGTAGTAGGACTAGCGGGAGGGCCTTCGGGGAGCTGTTTTTT
few,-,TRBJ2-7,TRBV7-2,CASSLTDYEQYF,TGTGCCAGCAGCCTGACAGACTACGAGCAGTACTTC
many,-,TRBJ1-6,TRBV6-6,CASRDPPGSGRDSPLHF,TGTGCCAGCAGAGATCCCCCAGGGTCAGGAAGGGATTCACCCCTCCACTTT
many,TRBD1,TRBJ2-7,TRBV27,CASSLAGTASGEQYF,TGTGCCAGCAGTTTGGCCGGGACAGCGTCGGGCGAGCAGTACTTC
many,-,TRBJ2-7,TRBV5-1,CASTPGGGYYEQYF,TGCGCCAGCACCCCTGGAGGGGGGTACTACGAGCAGTACTTC
many,-,TRBJ2-2,TRBV5-1,CASSLGLGGTQNTGELFF,TGCGCCAGCAGCTTGGGGTTGGGCGGGACTCAGAACACCGGGGAGCTGTTTTTT
-,TRBD2,TRBJ2-2,TRBV13,CASSSSGTTPGQELFF,TGTGCCAGCAGCTCTTCCGGGACTACCCCTGGACAGGAGCTGTTTTTT
many,-,TRBJ2-7,TRBV7-2,CASSEGLQQYEQYF,TGTGCCAGCAGCGAGGGACTGCAACAGTACGAGCAGTACTTC
-,-,TRBJ2-2,TRBV14,CASSQFLNTGELFF,TGTGCCAGCAGCCAATTCCTAAACACCGGGGAGCTGTTTTTT
many,-,TRBJ2-7,TRBV3-1,CASSQASYEQYF,TGTGCCAGCAGCCAAGCTTCCTACGAGCAGTACTTC
few,-,TRBJ1-5,TRBV6-6,CASSPVGGSNQPQHF,TGTGCCAGCAGCCCTGTGGGAGGTAGCAATCAGCCCCAGCATTTT
many,TRBD1,TRBJ1-4,TRBV5-1,CASSPGTVSNEKLFF,TGCGCCAGCAGCCCCGGGACAGTTTCTAATGAAAAACTGTTTTTT
many,TRBD1,TRBJ2-4,TRBV5-1,CASSLVTGQRNIQYF,TGCGCCAGCAGCTTGGTTACGGGACAGAGGAACATTCAGTACTTC
-,-,TRBJ1-1,TRBV29-1,CSGREGLPQAFF,TGCAGCGGGAGGGAGGGGCTTCCACAAGCTTTCTTT
few,-,TRBJ2-1,TRBV6-2/TRBV6-3,CASGHRDEQFF,TGTGCCAGCGGTCATCGGGATGAGCAGTTCTTC
many,-,TRBJ2-4,TRBV15,CATSREGRGQGGNIQYF,TGTGCCACCAGCAGAGAGGGCCGAGGACAAGGGGGAAACATTCAGTACTTC
many,-,TRBJ1-2,TRBV28,CASSFHGGRSNYGYTF,TGTGCCAGCAGTTTTCACGGAGGACGTAGCAACTATGGCTACACCTTC
-,-,TRBJ1-2,TRBV5-1,CASALLRGGKDGYTF,TGCGCCAGCGCTCTCCTCCGCGGGGGAAAGGATGGCTACACCTTC
many,-,TRBJ1-6,TRBV6-5,CASSYSISGAKGSPLHF,TGTGCCAGCAGTTACTCGATTTCGGGGGCGAAAGGTTCACCCCTCCACTTT
many,TRBD2,TRBJ2-3,TRBV20-1,CSALLAGSTDTQYF,TGCAGTGCCTTGCTAGCGGGCAGCACAGATACGCAGTATTTT
few,TRBD2,TRBJ2-1,TRBV7-3,CASSYGGRGEQFF,TGTGCCAGCAGCTATGGCGGGAGAGGTGAGCAGTTCTTC
many,-,TRBJ2-7,TRBV25-1,CASSELTGQDDEQYF,TGTGCCAGCAGTGAACTAACAGGTCAGGACGACGAGCAGTACTTC
many,-,TRBJ1-5,TRBV28,CASSSTGVGQPQHF,TGTGCCAGCAGTTCTACAGGAGTGGGGCAGCCCCAGCATTTT
many,-,TRBJ2-1,TRBV9,CASSVRGGYDEQFF,TGTGCCAGCAGCGTAAGAGGGGGGTACGATGAGCAGTTCTTC